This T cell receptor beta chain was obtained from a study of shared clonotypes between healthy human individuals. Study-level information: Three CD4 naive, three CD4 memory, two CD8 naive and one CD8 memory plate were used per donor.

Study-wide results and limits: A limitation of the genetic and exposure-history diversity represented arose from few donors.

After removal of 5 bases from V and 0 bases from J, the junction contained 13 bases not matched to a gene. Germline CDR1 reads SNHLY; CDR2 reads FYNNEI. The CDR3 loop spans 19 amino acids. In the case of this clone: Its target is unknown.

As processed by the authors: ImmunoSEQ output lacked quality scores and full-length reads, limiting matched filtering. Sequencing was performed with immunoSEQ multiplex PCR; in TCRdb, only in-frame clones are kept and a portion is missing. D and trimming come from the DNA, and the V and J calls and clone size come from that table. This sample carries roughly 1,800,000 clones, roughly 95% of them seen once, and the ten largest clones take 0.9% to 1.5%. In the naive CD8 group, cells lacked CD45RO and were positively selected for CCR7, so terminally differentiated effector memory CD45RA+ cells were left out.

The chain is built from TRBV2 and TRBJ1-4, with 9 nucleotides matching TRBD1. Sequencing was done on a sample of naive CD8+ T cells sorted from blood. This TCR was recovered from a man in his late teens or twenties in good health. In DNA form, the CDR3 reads TGTGCCAGCAGTACCCTGGGACAGGGATCAATGGCAACTAATGAAAAACTGTTTTTT. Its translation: CASSTLGQGSMATNEKLFF.